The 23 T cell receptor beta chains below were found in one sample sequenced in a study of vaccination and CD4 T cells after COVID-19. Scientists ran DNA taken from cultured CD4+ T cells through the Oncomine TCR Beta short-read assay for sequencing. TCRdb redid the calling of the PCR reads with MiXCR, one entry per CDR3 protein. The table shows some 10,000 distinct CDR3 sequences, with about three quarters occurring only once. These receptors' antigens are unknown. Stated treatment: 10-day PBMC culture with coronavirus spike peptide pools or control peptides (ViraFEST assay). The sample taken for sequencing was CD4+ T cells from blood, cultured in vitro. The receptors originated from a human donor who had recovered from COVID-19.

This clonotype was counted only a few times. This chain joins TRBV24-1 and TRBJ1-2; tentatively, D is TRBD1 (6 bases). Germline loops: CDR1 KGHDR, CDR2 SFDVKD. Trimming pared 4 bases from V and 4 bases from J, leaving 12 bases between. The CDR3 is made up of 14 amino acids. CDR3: CATSDPRGFYGYTF. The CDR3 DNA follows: TGTGCCACCAGTGACCCCAGGGGCTTCTATGGCTACACCTTC.

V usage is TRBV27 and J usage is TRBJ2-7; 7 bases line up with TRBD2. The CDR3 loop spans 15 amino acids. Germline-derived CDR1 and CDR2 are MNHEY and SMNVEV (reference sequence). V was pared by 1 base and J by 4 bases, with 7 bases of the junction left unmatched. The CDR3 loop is CASSLYQRDRYEQYF. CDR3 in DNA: TGTGCCAGCAGTTTATACCAGCGGGATCGATACGAGCAGTACTTC.

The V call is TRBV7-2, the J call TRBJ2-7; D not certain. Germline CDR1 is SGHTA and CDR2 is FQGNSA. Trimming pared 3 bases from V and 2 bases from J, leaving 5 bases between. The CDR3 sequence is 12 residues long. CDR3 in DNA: TGTGCCAGCAGCTTGATCCCCTACGAGCAGTACTTC. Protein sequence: CASSLIPYEQYF.

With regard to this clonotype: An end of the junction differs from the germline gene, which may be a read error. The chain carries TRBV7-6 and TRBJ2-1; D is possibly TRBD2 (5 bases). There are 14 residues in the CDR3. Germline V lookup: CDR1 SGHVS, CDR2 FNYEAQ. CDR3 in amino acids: CASSLQSGSNEQFF. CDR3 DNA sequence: TGTGCTAGCAGCCTGCAGTCGGGGTCCAATGAGCAGTTCTTC.

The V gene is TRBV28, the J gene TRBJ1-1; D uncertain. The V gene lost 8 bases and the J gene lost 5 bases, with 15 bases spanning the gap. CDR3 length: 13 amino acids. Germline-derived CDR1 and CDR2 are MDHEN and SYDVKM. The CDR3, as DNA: TGTGCCAGCTCAGCGCCGGGTGGAACTGAAGCTTTCTTT. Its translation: CASSAPGGTEAFF. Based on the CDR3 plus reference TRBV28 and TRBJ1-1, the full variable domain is DVKVTQSSRYLVKRTGEKVFLECVQDMDHENMFWYRQDPGLGLRLIYFSYDVKMKEKGDIPEGYSVSREKKERFSLILESASTNQTSMYLCASSAPGGTEAFFGQGTRLTVV.

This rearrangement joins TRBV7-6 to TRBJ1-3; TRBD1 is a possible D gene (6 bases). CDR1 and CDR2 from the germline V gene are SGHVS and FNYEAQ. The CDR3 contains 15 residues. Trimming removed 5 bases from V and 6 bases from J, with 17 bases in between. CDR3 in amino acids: CASSPGAMGLNTIYF. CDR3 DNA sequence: TGTGCCAGCAGCCCAGGGGCGATGGGCTTAAACACCATATATTTT. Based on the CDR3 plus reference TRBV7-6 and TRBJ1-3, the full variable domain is GAGVSQSPRYKVTKRGQDVALRCDPISGHVSLYWYRQALGQGPEFLTYFNYEAQQDKSGLPNDRFSAERPEGSISTLTIQRTEQRDSAMYRCASSPGAMGLNTIYFGEGSWLTVV.

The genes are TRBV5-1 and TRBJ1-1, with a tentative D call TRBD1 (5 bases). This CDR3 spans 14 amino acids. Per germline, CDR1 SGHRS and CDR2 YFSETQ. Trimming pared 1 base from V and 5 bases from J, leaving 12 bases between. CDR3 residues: CASSLIQGKTEAFF. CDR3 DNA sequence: TGCGCCAGCAGCTTGATTCAGGGAAAGACTGAAGCTTTCTTT.

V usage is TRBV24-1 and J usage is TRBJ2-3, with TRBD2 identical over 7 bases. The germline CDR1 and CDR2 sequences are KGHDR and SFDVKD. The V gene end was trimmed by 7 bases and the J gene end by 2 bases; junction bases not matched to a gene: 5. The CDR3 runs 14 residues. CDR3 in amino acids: CATRKAGTTDTQYF. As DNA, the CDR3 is TGTGCCACCAGGAAAGCGGGAACCACAGATACGCAGTATTTT.

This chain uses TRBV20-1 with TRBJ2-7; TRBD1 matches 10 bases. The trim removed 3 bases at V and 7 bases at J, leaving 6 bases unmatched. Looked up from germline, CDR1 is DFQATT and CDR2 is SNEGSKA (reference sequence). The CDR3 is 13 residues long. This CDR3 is CSASRDRGTEQYF. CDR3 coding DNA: TGCAGTGCTAGTCGGGACAGGGGTACAGAGCAGTACTTC.

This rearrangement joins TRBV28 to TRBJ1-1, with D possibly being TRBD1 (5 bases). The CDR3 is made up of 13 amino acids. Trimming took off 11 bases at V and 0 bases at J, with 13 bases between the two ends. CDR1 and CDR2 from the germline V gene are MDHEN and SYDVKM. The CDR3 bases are TGTGCCTACCGCCAGGGAATGAACACTGAAGCTTTCTTT. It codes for CAYRQGMNTEAFF.

The DNA for the CDR3 is TGTGCCAGCAGTTTAACCCCCCCGGGACTGCTGGATGCGCTCCACTTT. Translating gives CASSLTPPGLLDALHF. The chain carries TRBV27 and TRBJ1-6, with D possibly TRBD1 on 5 matching bases. Germline assignment: CDR1 MNHEY and CDR2 SMNVEV (reference sequence). This CDR3 has 16 residues. V was shortened by 2 bases and J by 16 bases, with 24 bases between the two germline ends.

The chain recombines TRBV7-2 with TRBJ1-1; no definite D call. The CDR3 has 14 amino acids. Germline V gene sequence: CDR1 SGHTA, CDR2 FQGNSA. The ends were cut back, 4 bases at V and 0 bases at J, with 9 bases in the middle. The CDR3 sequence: CASSYRDMNTEAFF. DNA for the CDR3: TGTGCCAGCAGCTACCGGGATATGAACACTGAAGCTTTCTTT.

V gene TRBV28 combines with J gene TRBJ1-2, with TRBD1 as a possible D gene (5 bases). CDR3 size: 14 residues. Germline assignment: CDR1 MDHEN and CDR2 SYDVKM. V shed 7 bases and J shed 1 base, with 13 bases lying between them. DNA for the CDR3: TGTGCCAGCACCGTGGGGGTGGTTAACTATGGCTACACCTTC. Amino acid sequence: CASTVGVVNYGYTF.

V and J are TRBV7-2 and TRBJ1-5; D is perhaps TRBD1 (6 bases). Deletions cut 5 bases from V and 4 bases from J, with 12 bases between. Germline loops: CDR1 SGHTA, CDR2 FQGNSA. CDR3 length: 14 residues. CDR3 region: CASSSAGTNQPQHF. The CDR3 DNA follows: TGTGCCAGCAGCAGCGCAGGGACAAATCAGCCCCAGCATTTT.

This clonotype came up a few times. The CDR3 coding sequence is TGTGCCAGTAGTCCTACAGGGGTTTCGTTAGAGACCCAGTACTTC. Translating gives CASSPTGVSLETQYF. The chain is built from TRBV19 and TRBJ2-5; the match to TRBD1 covers 7 bases. The CDR3 has 15 residues. The germline CDR1 and CDR2 sequences are LNHDA and SQIVND (reference sequence). V dropped 5 bases and J dropped 4; count of bases not matched to a gene: 10.

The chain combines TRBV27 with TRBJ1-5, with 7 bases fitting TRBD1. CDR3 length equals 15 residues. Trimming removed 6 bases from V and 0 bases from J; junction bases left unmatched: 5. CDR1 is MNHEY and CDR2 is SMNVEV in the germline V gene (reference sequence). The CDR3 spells CASRRRDSSNQPQHF. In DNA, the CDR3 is TGTGCCAGCAGGCGCCGGGACAGTAGCAATCAGCCCCAGCATTTT.

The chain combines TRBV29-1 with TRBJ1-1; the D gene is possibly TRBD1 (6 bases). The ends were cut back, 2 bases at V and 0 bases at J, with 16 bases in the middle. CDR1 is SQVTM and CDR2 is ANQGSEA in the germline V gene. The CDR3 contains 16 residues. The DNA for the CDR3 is TGCAGCGTTGAACTTCGCTCAGGGGTCCTGAACACTGAAGCTTTCTTT. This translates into CSVELRSGVLNTEAFF.

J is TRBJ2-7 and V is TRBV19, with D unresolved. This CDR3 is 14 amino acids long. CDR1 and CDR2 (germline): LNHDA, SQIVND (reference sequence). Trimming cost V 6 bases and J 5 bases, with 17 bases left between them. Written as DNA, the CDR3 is TGTGCCAGTAGAATTGCGGTTAATGGCGACGAGCAGTACTTC. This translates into CASRIAVNGDEQYF.

CDR3 bases: TGCAGTGCTAGAGTCGGCACCTTGAACACTGAAGCTTTCTTT. It is translated as CSARVGTLNTEAFF. The rearrangement joins TRBV20-1 to TRBJ1-1; D gene unclear. Trimming removed 1 base at V and 0 bases at J, with 9 bases between. CDR3 length: 14 amino acids. Germline V CDR1 and CDR2: DFQATT, SNEGSKA (reference sequence).

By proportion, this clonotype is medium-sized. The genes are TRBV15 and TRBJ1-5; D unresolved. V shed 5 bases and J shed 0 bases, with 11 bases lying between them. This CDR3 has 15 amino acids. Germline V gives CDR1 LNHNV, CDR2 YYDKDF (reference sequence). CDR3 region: CATSLPWDSNQPQHF. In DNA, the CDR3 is TGTGCCACCAGCCTACCGTGGGATAGCAATCAGCCCCAGCATTTT.

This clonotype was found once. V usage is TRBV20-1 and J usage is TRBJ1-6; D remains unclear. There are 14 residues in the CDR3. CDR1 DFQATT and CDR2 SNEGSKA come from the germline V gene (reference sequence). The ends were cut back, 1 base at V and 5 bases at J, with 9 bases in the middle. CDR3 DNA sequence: TGCAGTGCTAGAGCCGGGTCCAATAATTCACCCCTCCACTTT. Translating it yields CSARAGSNNSPLHF.

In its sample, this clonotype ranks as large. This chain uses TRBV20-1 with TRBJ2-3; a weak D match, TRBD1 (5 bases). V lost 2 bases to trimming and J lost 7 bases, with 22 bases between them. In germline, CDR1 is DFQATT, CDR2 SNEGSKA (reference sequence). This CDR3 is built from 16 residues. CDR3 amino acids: CSARYSDRGSLYTQYF. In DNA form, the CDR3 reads TGCAGTGCTAGATACTCCGATAGGGGCTCCCTCTATACGCAGTATTTT.

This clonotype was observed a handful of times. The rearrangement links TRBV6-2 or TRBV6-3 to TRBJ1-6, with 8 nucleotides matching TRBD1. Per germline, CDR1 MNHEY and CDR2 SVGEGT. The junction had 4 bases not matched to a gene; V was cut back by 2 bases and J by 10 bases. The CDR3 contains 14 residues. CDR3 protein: CASSYGTGRSPLHF. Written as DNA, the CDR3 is TGTGCCAGCAGTTACGGGACAGGAAGGTCACCCCTCCACTTT.